These 13 T cell receptor beta chains came from one sample sequenced in a study of cytomegalovirus exposure and HLA in healthy donors. A multiplex PCR was run with 60 Vbeta primers and 13 Jbeta primers. TCRdb keeps only in-frame clones here, not all; method: immunoSEQ multiplex PCR. The repertoire holds around 100,000 clones, around 70% seen once, with around 5% in the top ten. What was sequenced was PBMCs. These receptors all come from a man aged 25 to 40 in good health and CMV-seropositive.

V gene TRBV5-5 combines with J gene TRBJ2-2; TRBD1 matches 8 bases. Germline loops: CDR1 SGHKS, CDR2 YYEKEE (reference sequence). CDR3 length: 15 residues. V lost 1 base, J lost 7 bases, and 6 bases stayed unmatched. The CDR3 loop reads CASSLRQGIDGELFF. Written as DNA, the CDR3 is TGTGCCAGCAGCTTGCGACAGGGGATCGACGGGGAGCTGTTTTTT.

The V and J genes are TRBV13 and TRBJ2-7; no definite D call. Trimming took 3 bases from V and 2 from J, leaving 5 bases between them. This CDR3 region has 12 residues. Germline CDR1 PRHDT, CDR2 FYEKMQ (reference sequence). CDR3 DNA sequence: TGTGCCAGCAGCTTTAACACCTACGAGCAGTACTTC. As protein: CASSFNTYEQYF.

The V call is TRBV10-3, the J call TRBJ2-5; 8 nucleotides match TRBD1. Germline lookup yields CDR1 ENHRY and CDR2 SYGVKD. This CDR3 has 13 residues. V was pared by 6 bases and J by 0 bases, with 0 bases of the junction left unmatched. The CDR3 reads CAIRDRDQETQYF. In DNA, the CDR3 is TGTGCCATCAGGGACAGGGACCAAGAGACCCAGTACTTC.

In DNA form, the CDR3 reads TGTGCCAGCAGTGAAGGCAGCGGTCATTCACCCCTCCACTTT. Translating gives CASSEGSGHSPLHF. J is TRBJ1-6 and V is TRBV2; the D is unclear. CDR1 and CDR2 from the germline V gene are SNHLY and FYNNEI. Deletions cut 1 base from V and 8 bases from J, with 9 bases between. This CDR3 spans 14 amino acids.

The chain is built from TRBV20-1 and TRBJ2-5; tentatively, D is TRBD2 (5 bases). The germline CDR1 and CDR2 sequences are DFQATT and SNEGSKA (reference sequence). The V end was cut by 3 bases, the J end by 11 bases, with 13 bases between. CDR3 length: 11 amino acids. The CDR3 coding sequence is TGCAGTGCTAGGCCGAAGTGGGAGCAGTACTTC. Its translation is CSARPKWEQYF.

The chain couples TRBV5-1 to TRBJ2-3; 7 nucleotides align to TRBD2. There are 14 residues in the CDR3. From germline, CDR1 is SGHRS and CDR2 YFSETQ. With V trimmed by 4 bases and J by 4 bases, 6 bases remained unmatched. The CDR3 DNA is TGCGCCAGCAGCGTGGAGGGAGGGTCAGATACGCAGTATTTT. Translating it yields CASSVEGGSDTQYF.

The table lists this clone with a few counts. The chain carries TRBV30 and TRBJ1-1, with a tentative D call TRBD1 (5 bases). This CDR3 contains 15 residues. The V end was cut by 0 bases, the J end by 3 bases, with 14 bases between. Germline-derived CDR1 and CDR2 are GTSNPN and SVGIG (reference sequence). CDR3 loop: CAWSVPGGWDTEAFF. The CDR3 DNA is TGTGCCTGGAGTGTACCCGGGGGGTGGGACACTGAAGCTTTCTTT.

The V call is TRBV4-3, the J call TRBJ1-1; D is possibly TRBD1 (5 bases). V lost 0 bases to trimming and J lost 8 bases, with 7 bases between them. The CDR3 totals 12 residues. Per germline, CDR1 LGHNA and CDR2 YSLEER. The CDR3 reads CASSQERGEAFF. The CDR3 nucleotides are TGCGCCAGCAGCCAAGAACGGGGGGAAGCTTTCTTT.

The chain recombines TRBV7-9 with TRBJ1-2; D possibly corresponds to TRBD1 (6 bases). The germline CDR1 and CDR2 sequences are SEHNR and FQNEAQ (reference sequence). The V end lost 3 bases, the J end lost 5 bases, and 19 bases lay between the germline ends. CDR3 length: 16 residues. The CDR3 here is CASSFQTGVLSYGYTF. The CDR3 DNA sequence: TGTGCCAGCAGCTTCCAGACAGGAGTTTTGAGTTATGGCTACACCTTC.

The gene calls are TRBV12-5 and TRBJ2-1; possibly TRBD2 for D (7 bases). This CDR3 is 21 amino acids long. CDR1 is LGHNT, CDR2 FRNRAP, per germline. Trimming removed 0 bases at V and 8 bases at J, with 32 bases between. CDR3 nucleotides: TGTGCTAGTGGTTTGGTACTAAGCAGGGGCGCAAGGGGGGGGTTAATCGATGAGCAGTTCTTC. Protein sequence: CASGLVLSRGARGGLIDEQFF.

The table lists this clone with a count of one. The chain uses TRBV25-1 and TRBJ1-2; no clear D gene. Germline V gives CDR1 MGHDK, CDR2 SYGVNS. Trimming stripped 5 bases from V and 0 bases from J, with 10 bases between. The CDR3 sequence is 14 residues long. CDR3 amino acids: CASSHPGTNYGYTF. CDR3 nucleotide sequence: TGTGCCAGCAGTCATCCCGGGACTAACTATGGCTACACCTTC.

This clone occurred once. The V and J genes are TRBV10-1 and TRBJ2-1; the D gene is possibly TRBD1 (7 bases). The CDR3 contains 13 residues. CDR1 is WNHNN, CDR2 SYGVQD, per germline (reference sequence). With 2 bases removed from V and 7 bases from J, the gap between germline ends came to 9 bases. The CDR3 coding sequence is TGCGCCAGCAGTGAGCCAGGGGGGAATGAGCAGTTCTTC. Residues: CASSEPGGNEQFF.

The V call is TRBV28, the J call TRBJ2-7; tentatively, D is TRBD2 (6 bases). Germline CDR1 is MDHEN and CDR2 is SYDVKM. The V end lost 6 bases, the J end lost 3 bases, and 12 bases lay between the germline ends. This CDR3 contains 13 residues. In DNA form, the CDR3 reads TGTGCCAGCAGGCCGGAGGGGATCTACGAGCAGTACTTC. Its protein is CASRPEGIYEQYF.